This paragraph reports one TCR beta chain. Antigen specificity is unknown. This sample is drawn from a study of chemoradiotherapy in HPV16-positive cancers. At the level of the study: Candidate HPV-specific clones and shared TCR motifs came from two HPV16-positive patients. Points from the study as a whole: Candidate HPV-specific clones and E7-related TCR motifs grew in tumor during treatment. Functional assays defining HPV-specific T cells used only two HPV16-positive patients. For HPV16-positive patients, expanding HPV-responsive T cells associated with longer recurrence-free survival.

Here immunoSEQ multiplex PCR was the method, and the copy in TCRdb shows in-frame clones only, minus some. Among approximately 7,500 clones listed, around two thirds were seen once. The sample was acquired from a patient who underwent chemoradiotherapy. The receptor's source is a human donor with HPV-associated anogenital cancer.

The CDR3 reads CASSQDRSGRGLGNTEAFF. DNA of the CDR3: TGCGCCAGCAGCCAAGATCGCTCGGGAAGAGGGCTTGGGAACACTGAAGCTTTCTTT. The rearrangement uses TRBV4-3 and TRBJ1-1; D call uncertain. V lost 0 bases, J lost 1 base, and 21 bases lay in between. Germline V CDR1 and CDR2: LGHNA, YSLEER. The CDR3 is 19 amino acids.